These T cell receptor beta chains were read from a single sample in a study of regulatory T cells in long-lasting Graves disease. TCRdb re-called the multiplex PCR reads through MiXCR, storing one row per CDR3 protein. This table holds over 500,000 distinct CDR3 sequences, approximately 15% found once. This same sample was also taken into another study, of T cells in Graves' hyperthyroidism and ophthalmopathy.

The sequenced sample was peripheral blood mononuclear cells (PBMCs), obtained at new diagnosis, from a patient treated with antithyroid drugs. These receptors all come from a woman younger than 45 with Graves disease. Both conserved end residues are part of each CDR3. D genes are given only for firm matches. Clone size, where shown, is once, few, many, or a class for clones that have expanded.

clone size	J gene	D gene	V gene	CDR3 protein	CDR3 DNA
few	TRBJ2-7	NA	TRBV25-1	CASSESSSQYF	TGTGCCAGCAGTGAATCGTCCTCTCAGTACTTC
many	TRBJ1-3	TRBD1	TRBV6-1	CATCRDSSGNTIYF	TGTGCCACCTGCCGGGACAGCTCTGGAAACACCATATATTTT
many	TRBJ2-7	NA	TRBV28	CASALGQRFFEQYF	TGTGCCTCAGCATTGGGACAACGTTTTTTCGAGCAGTACTTC
many	TRBJ1-5	NA	TRBV18	CASSPQNSNQPQHF	TGTGCCAGCAGTCCCCAGAATAGCAATCAGCCCCAGCATTTT
few	TRBJ2-1	NA	TRBV6-2/TRBV6-3	CASSEGGGPNEQFF	TGTGCCAGCAGTGAAGGGGGGGGGCCCAATGAGCAGTTCTTC
NA	TRBJ2-7	TRBD2	TRBV7-2	CASSFLPTSGSRYEQYF	TGTGCCAGCAGCTTCCTGCCAACTAGCGGGAGCAGATACGAGCAGTACTTC
few	TRBJ2-7	NA	TRBV20-1	CSASPGLGEQYF	TGCAGTGCTAGCCCAGGTTTAGGCGAGCAGTACTTC
many	TRBJ1-1	NA	TRBV7-6	CASSLSGSTEAFF	TGTGCCAGCAGCTTATCAGGGAGCACTGAAGCTTTCTTT
NA	TRBJ2-1	TRBD2	TRBV28	CASSTRLARRDEQFF	TGTGCCAGCAGTACCCGACTAGCCCGAAGGGATGAGCAGTTCTTC
NA	TRBJ1-2	TRBD1	TRBV6-1	CASSTGTGFYGYTF	TGTGCCAGCAGTACCGGGACAGGATTCTATGGCTACACCTTC
NA	TRBJ2-3	TRBD2	TRBV20-1	CSARHRGSSGFTDTQYF	TGCAGTGCTAGACATCGAGGGTCTAGCGGGTTTACAGATACGCAGTATTTT
NA	TRBJ1-2	TRBD1	TRBV6-1	CASETGTIGYTF	TGTGCCAGCGAGACAGGGACTATTGGCTACACCTTC
few	TRBJ1-2	NA	TRBV6-2/TRBV6-3	CASSELGNYGYTF	TGTGCCAGCAGTGAATTGGGTAACTATGGCTACACCTTC
few	TRBJ1-1	NA	TRBV3-1	CASKNTGPGAEAFF	TGTGCCAGCAAAAATACAGGGCCCGGGGCTGAAGCTTTCTTT
few	TRBJ2-7	TRBD2	TRBV20-1	CSADRSEREIAYEQYF	TGCAGTGCTGACCGAAGTGAGCGGGAGATTGCGTACGAGCAGTACTTC